A selection of T cell receptor beta chains follows, all from one sample in a study of T cell responses to AZD1222 COVID-19 vaccine. TCRdb's copy holds only in-frame clones and misses some; the assay was immunoSEQ multiplex PCR. The data show 150,000 to 200,000 clones, around nine tenths seen once. Sequenced material: peripheral blood, taken 28 days after the second AZD1222 dose. The receptor set was obtained from an adult who received the AZD1222 COVID-19 vaccine. The CDR3 runs from the conserved cysteine through the conserved F or W. A D gene is named only where the DNA matches it firmly. Some rows have no size entry. The others give once, few or many, or a class for an expanded clone.

>TRBV11-2|NA|TRBJ2-5|NA
TGTGCCAGCAGCTTATTTGAGGGTTTGGAGACCCAGTACTTC
CASSLFEGLETQYF
>TRBV2|NA|TRBJ1-5|TRBD1
TGTGCCAGCAGTGGGACAGGGGATCAGCCCCAGCATTTT
CASSGTGDQPQHF
>TRBV5-1|NA|TRBJ2-7|NA
TGCGCCAGCAGCCACTCCTACGAGCAGTACTTC
CASSHSYEQYF
>TRBV28|few|TRBJ2-3|NA
TGTGCCAGCAGTTTATTAAAAGCAGGCACAGATACGCAGTATTTT
CASSLLKAGTDTQYF
>TRBV28|NA|TRBJ1-1|TRBD1
TGTGCCAGCAGTCGGACAGGGGGGAACACTGAAGCTTTCTTT
CASSRTGGNTEAFF
>TRBV3-1/TRBV3-2|NA|TRBJ2-7|TRBD2
TGTGCCAGCAGCCAAGGGGTTACTAGCGGGCCAGGGGGGCAGTACTTC
CASSQGVTSGPGGQYF
>TRBV2|NA|TRBJ1-5|NA
TGTGCCAGCAGTGATGGGGGGGTCGGCAATCAGCCCCAGCATTTT
CASSDGGVGNQPQHF
>TRBV9|once|TRBJ2-7|NA
TGTGCCAGCAGCGTAGGTGAAACCCCCCACGAGCAGTACTTC
CASSVGETPHEQYF
>TRBV27|NA|TRBJ2-3|TRBD2
TGTGCCAGCAGTTTAGGGCTAGCGGGAGATACGCAGTATTTT
CASSLGLAGDTQYF
>TRBV30|NA|TRBJ2-7|TRBD2
TGTGCCTGGGGACGGGGGGACGAGCAGTACTTC
CAWGRGDEQYF
>TRBV9|NA|TRBJ2-3|TRBD2
TGTGCCAGCAGCCAGACTAGCGGGAGCACAGATACGCAGTATTTT
CASSQTSGSTDTQYF
>TRBV10-3|NA|TRBJ1-1|NA
TGTGCCATCAGTGAGAGGGTTACTGAAGCTTTCTTT
CAISERVTEAFF
>TRBV4-2|medium-sized|TRBJ1-6|NA
TGTGCCAGCAGGCCGGTGGGAGGGGATTCACCCCTCCACTTT
CASRPVGGDSPLHF
>TRBV12-3/TRBV12-4|NA|TRBJ1-6|NA
TGTGCCAGCAGTTTGAACAACGGGTCACCCCTCCACTTT
CASSLNNGSPLHF
>TRBV7-2|NA|TRBJ2-5|NA
TGTGCCAGCAGCTTCGGGGGAGGCCAAGAGACCCAGTACTTC
CASSFGGGQETQYF
>TRBV29-1|NA|TRBJ2-2|NA
TGCAGCGTAGAAGGTGTGACAGGGAACACCGGGGAGCTGTTTTTT
CSVEGVTGNTGELFF
>TRBV2|NA|TRBJ2-1|NA
TGTGCCAGCAGTGCTGCGGAGCAGTTCTTC
CASSAAEQFF
>TRBV2|NA|TRBJ2-2|NA
TGTGCCAGCAGCACCGGGACACGAGGTTACACCGGGGAGCTGTTTTTT
CASSTGTRGYTGELFF
>TRBV6-2/TRBV6-3|NA|TRBJ2-6|NA
TGTGCCAGCAGTTATGGTGGCCTGCTCCGCTCTGGGGCCAACGTCCTGACTTTC
CASSYGGLLRSGANVLTF
>TRBV5-1|NA|TRBJ2-5|TRBD2
TGCGCCAGCGCCGGGGAGGGGCAAGAGACCCAGTACTTC
CASAGEGQETQYF
>TRBV14|NA|TRBJ2-3|NA
TGTGCCAGCAGCCAAGATTGGAGGGGACGTGGCACAGATACGCAGTATTTT
CASSQDWRGRGTDTQYF